These 23 T cell receptor beta chains were all obtained from the same sample, sequenced in a study of shared clonotypes between healthy human individuals. Assay: immunoSEQ multiplex PCR; the TCRdb copy retains only in-frame clones and omits some. This repertoire shows about 2.4 million clones, more than 90% found once; its top ten account for about 0.13%. What was sequenced was naive CD4+ T cells sorted from blood. Subset reported: CD45RA+ positively selected. These receptors were taken from a man younger than 35 in good health.

The CDR3 is CASSLRDRPSTDTQYF. CDR3 coding DNA: TGTGCCAGCAGTCTAAGGGACAGGCCAAGTACAGATACGCAGTATTTT. V is TRBV2 and J is TRBJ2-3; 8 bases fit TRBD1. Germline V CDR1 and CDR2: SNHLY, FYNNEI. This CDR3 is 16 amino acids long. V trimming: 5 bases; J trimming: 3 bases; junction bases outside the gene matches: 10.

This sequence joins TRBV19 and TRBJ2-6; D gene ambiguous. Trimming cost V 5 bases and J 2 bases, with 13 bases left between them. Germline-derived CDR1 and CDR2 are LNHDA and SQIVND (reference sequence). CDR3 length equals 16 residues. The CDR3 DNA reads TGTGCCAGTAGTTCAGGCAGGTCGGCTGGGGCCAACGTCCTGACTTTC. This codes for CASSSGRSAGANVLTF.

The genes are TRBV6-1 and TRBJ2-7, with 7 bases aligning to TRBD1. Germline V gene data show CDR1 as MNHNS and CDR2 as SASEGT. This CDR3 is built from 12 residues. The junction had 7 bases not matched to a gene; V was cut back by 8 bases and J by 6 bases. CDR3 in amino acids: CASSEGAREQYF. CDR3 DNA sequence: TGTGCCAGCTCAGAGGGGGCTCGCGAGCAGTACTTC.

The V gene is TRBV29-1, the J gene TRBJ2-1; 12 bases are shared with TRBD2. The CDR3 contains 13 residues. Trimming at V came to 7 bases and at J to 8 bases, leaving 6 bases not matched to a gene. Germline V gene sequence: CDR1 SQVTM, CDR2 ANQGSEA. The DNA of the CDR3 is TGCAGCGGCCGACTAGCGGGAGTATATGAGCAGTTCTTC. It encodes CSGRLAGVYEQFF.

The rearrangement links TRBV6-5 to TRBJ2-5; TRBD1 aligns across 7 bases. This CDR3 spans 12 amino acids. Germline lookup yields CDR1 MNHEY and CDR2 SVGAGI. The V gene end was trimmed by 2 bases and the J gene end by 7 bases; junction bases not matched to a gene: 1. The CDR3 nucleotides are TGTGCCAGCAGTTACAACAGGGGGACCCAGTACTTC. It specifies CASSYNRGTQYF.

In regard to this clone: The junction and the germline gene differ at one end; a read error may be behind it. The chain is built from TRBV5-1 and TRBJ2-5, with 7 bases matching TRBD2. The CDR3 extends over 12 amino acids. Germline V gene data show CDR1 as SGHRS and CDR2 as YFSETQ. The CDR3 region has the DNA TGCGCCAGCAGTTTGGACCGGGAGGCCCAGTACTTC. Protein: CASSLDREAQYF.

The V and J genes are TRBV2 and TRBJ2-3, with D perhaps TRBD2 (6 bases). Deletions cut 4 bases from V and 2 bases from J, with 13 bases between. CDR3 length: 15 amino acids. CDR1 is SNHLY, CDR2 FYNNEI, per germline. Written as DNA, the CDR3 is TGTGCCAGCAGTGGGGGGGAAGGGCCCACAGATACGCAGTATTTT. Translated, it gives CASSGGEGPTDTQYF. The variable domain in full, completed from reference TRBV2 and TRBJ2-3, reads EPEVTQTPSHQVTQMGQEVILRCVPISNHLYFYWYRQILGQKVEFLVSFYNNEISEKSEIFDDQFSVERPDGSNFTLKIRSTKLEDSAMYFCASSGGEGPTDTQYFGPGTRLTVL.

Worth noting for this clone: This sample also contains other DNA sequences that code for the same CDR3. The rearrangement links TRBV9 to TRBJ1-1; unclear D gene. This CDR3 comprises 14 residues. Germline CDR1 is SGDLS and CDR2 is YYNGEE. V lost 0 bases to trimming and J lost 5 bases, with 11 bases between them. The CDR3 sequence: CASSVEPGGTEAFF. In nucleotides, the CDR3 is TGTGCCAGCAGCGTAGAGCCCGGCGGGACTGAAGCTTTCTTT.

The V gene is TRBV7-4, the J gene TRBJ2-1, with D perhaps matching TRBD1 (6 bases). Trimming stripped 10 bases from V and 9 bases from J, with 25 bases between. In germline, CDR1 is SGHVT, CDR2 SQSDAQ. CDR3 length: 15 residues. The CDR3 reads CANKPPPGRGGEQFF. In DNA, the CDR3 is TGTGCCAACAAGCCCCCTCCCGGCAGGGGCGGTGAGCAGTTCTTC.

The chain links TRBV7-2 to TRBJ2-7; the match to TRBD1 covers 9 bases. The CDR3 consists of 15 residues. J was trimmed by 4 bases and V by 5 bases; bases with no gene match: 9. The germline V gene encodes CDR1 SGHTA and CDR2 FQGNSA. The CDR3 region has the DNA TGTGCCAGCAGCCCGGCCGGGACAGGGACGTACGAGCAGTACTTC. Its translation is CASSPAGTGTYEQYF.

CDR3 nucleotides: TGTGCCAGCAGATTAGCGGTCACCCTAGGGAATGAGCAGTTCTTC. Its protein product is CASRLAVTLGNEQFF. The rearrangement links TRBV2 to TRBJ2-1; possibly TRBD2 for D (6 bases). This CDR3 region has 15 residues. CDR1 and CDR2 (germline): SNHLY, FYNNEI. The germline V and J ends were trimmed by 6 bases and 7 bases, with 19 bases remaining between them. Supplemented by reference TRBV2 and TRBJ2-1, the full variable domain reads EPEVTQTPSHQVTQMGQEVILRCVPISNHLYFYWYRQILGQKVEFLVSFYNNEISEKSEIFDDQFSVERPDGSNFTLKIRSTKLEDSAMYFCASRLAVTLGNEQFFGPGTRLTVL.

V usage is TRBV2 and J usage is TRBJ2-1; D may be TRBD1 (6 bases). The germline gives CDR1 SNHLY, CDR2 FYNNEI. This CDR3 comprises 13 residues. Between the trimmed V and J ends, which lost 8 bases and 0 bases, there was a span of 8 bases. The CDR3 is CASQDSSYNEQFF. DNA of the CDR3: TGTGCCAGCCAGGACAGCTCCTACAATGAGCAGTTCTTC.

V usage is TRBV12-2 and J usage is TRBJ1-6; TRBD1 is taken as the D call from the table, unchecked against the DNA. TRBV12-2 is a pseudogene segment. The CDR3 contains 19 residues. CDR3 loop: CASRLAKGQGSSYNSPLHF. The CDR3 region has the DNA TGTGCAAGTCGCTTAGCTAAGGGACAGGGGAGCTCCTATAATTCACCCCTCCACTTT.

Only one count was recorded for this clone. This chain uses TRBV9 with TRBJ2-1, with 8 nucleotides matching TRBD2. The CDR3 spans 16 residues. The germline V gene has CDR1 SGDLS and CDR2 YYNGEE. V shed 1 base, J shed 7 bases, and the junction held 10 bases outside the gene matches. Written as DNA, the CDR3 is TGTGCCAGCAGCGTAACCGCGGGGGGACCCGAGAATGAGCAGTTCTTC. Amino acids: CASSVTAGGPENEQFF.

The chain employs TRBV5-1 and TRBJ2-5, with 12 bases lining up with TRBD1. The CDR3 sequence is 16 residues long. The V and J ends lost 2 bases and 5 bases, in that order; junction bases with no gene match: 7. Germline lookup yields CDR1 SGHRS and CDR2 YFSETQ. The CDR3 loop is CASSLGDRGRWETQYF. The CDR3 nucleotides are TGCGCCAGCAGCTTAGGGGACAGGGGGCGTTGGGAGACCCAGTACTTC.

The V and J genes are TRBV19 and TRBJ1-2; possible D gene TRBD1, 6 bases. V lost 4 bases and J lost 6, with 15 bases in between. The germline V gene encodes CDR1 LNHDA and CDR2 SQIVND (reference sequence). The CDR3 sequence is 14 residues long. CDR3 nucleotide sequence: TGTGCCAGTAGTACCCTGGGGACAACTCATGGCTACACCTTC. Protein sequence: CASSTLGTTHGYTF.

The V call is TRBV12-5, the J call TRBJ2-3; D possibly corresponds to TRBD1 (5 bases). The CDR3 contains 16 residues. Germline lookup yields CDR1 LGHNT and CDR2 FRNRAP. Trimming took off 7 bases at V and 5 bases at J, with 22 bases between the two ends. The CDR3 spells CASDLLPGSQGDTQYF. As DNA, the CDR3 is TGTGCTAGTGACCTACTCCCGGGCTCCCAGGGAGATACGCAGTATTTT. Together with reference TRBV12-5 and TRBJ2-3, the CDR3 gives the full variable domain: DARVTQTPRHKVTEMGQEVTMRCQPILGHNTVFWYRQTMMQGLELLAYFRNRAPLDDSGMPKDRFSAEMPDATLATLKIQPSEPRDSAVYFCASDLLPGSQGDTQYFGPGTRLTVL.

The rearrangement uses TRBV30 and TRBJ2-7; D unclear. From germline, CDR1 is GTSNPN and CDR2 SVGIG (reference sequence). Trimming stripped 2 bases from V and 3 bases from J, with 5 bases between. The CDR3 is 11 amino acids. CDR3 residues: CAWSKDYEQYF. The CDR3 nucleotides read TGTGCCTGGAGTAAGGACTACGAGCAGTACTTC.

The chain combines TRBV5-4 with TRBJ2-1; 12 nucleotides align to TRBD1. Germline CDR1 is SGHNT and CDR2 is YYREEE (reference sequence). CDR3 length: 17 residues. V trimming: 2 bases; J trimming: 2 bases; junction bases outside the gene matches: 5. This CDR3 is CASSFPGTGGAYNEQFF. For the CDR3, the DNA is TGTGCCAGCAGCTTCCCCGGGACAGGGGGCGCCTACAATGAGCAGTTCTTC.

The rearrangement links TRBV6-5 to TRBJ1-1; maybe TRBD1 (5 bases). Germline CDR1 is MNHEY and CDR2 is SVGAGI. This CDR3 has 15 amino acids. Trimming pared 0 bases from V and 0 bases from J, leaving 8 bases between. The CDR3 DNA follows: TGTGCCAGCAGTTACTCTGGGGGTTTGAACACTGAAGCTTTCTTT. Translating it yields CASSYSGGLNTEAFF.

This clone appeared a single time. This chain uses TRBV13 with TRBJ1-2; D is perhaps TRBD1 (5 bases). CDR1 and CDR2 (germline): PRHDT, FYEKMQ (reference sequence). This CDR3 is 14 amino acids long. Trimming cost V 1 base and J 4 bases, with 10 bases left between them. The CDR3 here is CASSLVRGAYGYTF. CDR3 nucleotides: TGTGCCAGCAGCTTAGTTCGGGGCGCCTATGGCTACACCTTC.

J is TRBJ1-5 and V is TRBV5-4; 7 bases line up with TRBD1. V shed 4 bases, J shed 1 base, and the junction held 2 bases outside the gene matches. The germline CDR1 and CDR2 sequences are SGHNT and YYREEE (reference sequence). CDR3 length equals 14 residues. CDR3: CASSEGQSNQPQHF. CDR3 DNA: TGTGCCAGCAGCGAGGGACAGAGCAATCAGCCCCAGCATTTT.

The chain links TRBV25-1 to TRBJ1-6; 7 bases agree with TRBD1. J gave up 9 bases and V 4 bases, and 12 bases lay outside the gene matches. CDR3 size: 16 residues. Germline CDR1 reads MGHDK; CDR2 reads SYGVNS. The CDR3 is CASSATGSGLGSPLHF. CDR3 bases: TGTGCCAGCAGTGCGACAGGGTCGGGGTTGGGTTCACCCCTCCACTTT.